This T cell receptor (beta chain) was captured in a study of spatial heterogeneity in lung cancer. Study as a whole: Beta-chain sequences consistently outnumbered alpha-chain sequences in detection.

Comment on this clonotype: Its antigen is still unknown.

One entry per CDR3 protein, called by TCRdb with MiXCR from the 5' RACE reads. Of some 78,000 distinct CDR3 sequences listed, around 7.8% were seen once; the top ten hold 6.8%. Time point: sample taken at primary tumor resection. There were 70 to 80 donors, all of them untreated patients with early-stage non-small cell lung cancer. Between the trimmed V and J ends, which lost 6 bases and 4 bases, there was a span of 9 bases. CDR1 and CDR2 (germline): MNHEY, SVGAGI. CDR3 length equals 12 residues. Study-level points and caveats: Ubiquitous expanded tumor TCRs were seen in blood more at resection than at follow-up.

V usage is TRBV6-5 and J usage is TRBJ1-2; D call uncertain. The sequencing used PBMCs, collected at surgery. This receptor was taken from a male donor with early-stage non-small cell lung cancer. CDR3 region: CASRSGSYGYTF. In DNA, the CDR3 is TGTGCCAGCAGAAGTGGGTCCTATGGCTACACCTTC.